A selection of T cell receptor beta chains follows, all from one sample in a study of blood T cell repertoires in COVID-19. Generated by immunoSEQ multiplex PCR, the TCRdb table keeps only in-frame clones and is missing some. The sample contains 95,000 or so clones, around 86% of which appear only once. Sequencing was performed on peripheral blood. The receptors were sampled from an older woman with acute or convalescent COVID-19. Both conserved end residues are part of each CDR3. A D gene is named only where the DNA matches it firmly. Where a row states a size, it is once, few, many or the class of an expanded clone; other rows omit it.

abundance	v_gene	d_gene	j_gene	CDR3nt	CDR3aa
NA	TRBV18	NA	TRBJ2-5	TGTGCCAGCTCACCGTATGAGACCCAGTACTTC	CASSPYETQYF
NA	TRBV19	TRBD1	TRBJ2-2	TGTGCCAGCAGGGGGTACGGGGAGCTGTTTTTT	CASRGYGELFF
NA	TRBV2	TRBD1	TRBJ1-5	TGTGCCAGCAGTGAAGCGGGCAGGGGGAATCAGCCCCAGCATTTT	CASSEAGRGNQPQHF
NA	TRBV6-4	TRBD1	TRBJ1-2	TGTGCCAGCAGTGCCCATTCTCGACAGGGGGCTGACGGCTACACCTTC	CASSAHSRQGADGYTF
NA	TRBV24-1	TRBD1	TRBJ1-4	TGTGCCACCAGTGACGGGACAGGGGCCGCCCGGGGAAAACTGTTTTTT	CATSDGTGAARGKLFF
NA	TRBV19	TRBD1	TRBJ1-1	TGTGCCAGTAGTATTCCCGGGACAGGGGGCAGGAACACTGAAGCTTTCTTT	CASSIPGTGGRNTEAFF
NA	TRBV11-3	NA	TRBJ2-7	TGTGCCAGCAGCCAAGGACAAATGCAGTACTTC	CASSQGQMQYF
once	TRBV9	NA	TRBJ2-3	TGTGCCAGCAGCGGGGGGCCGGGCACAGATACGCAGTATTTT	CASSGGPGTDTQYF
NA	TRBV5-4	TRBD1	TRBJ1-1	TGTGCCAGCAGTCCCGCCGGGACAGGGGGACCTGTGAACACTGAAGCTTTCTTT	CASSPAGTGGPVNTEAFF
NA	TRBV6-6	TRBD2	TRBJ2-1	TGTGCCAGCACCCCAGGACTAGACACTACCCATGAGCAGTTCTTC	CASTPGLDTTHEQFF
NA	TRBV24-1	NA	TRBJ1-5	TGTGCCACCAGTGCCACTGCTAATCAGCCCCAGCATTTT	CATSATANQPQHF
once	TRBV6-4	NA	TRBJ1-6	TGTGCCAGCAGTGAAGTATCGGGTCTACCCCTCCACTTT	CASSEVSGLPLHF
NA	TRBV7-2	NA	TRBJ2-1	TGTGCCAGCAGCTTAGGCCTCCTGAGGGCTTACAATGAGCAGTTCTTC	CASSLGLLRAYNEQFF
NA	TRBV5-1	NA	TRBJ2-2	TGCGCCAGCAGCTTGGATGGGGCGAAAGTGAACACCGGGGAGCTGTTTTTT	CASSLDGAKVNTGELFF
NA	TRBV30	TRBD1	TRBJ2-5	TGTGCCTGGAGTGTGGGACAGGGGCGGGGGGAGACCCAGTACTTC	CAWSVGQGRGETQYF
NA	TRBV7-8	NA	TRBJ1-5	TGTGCCAGCAGCGAGAGGGGATGGGGGGATCAGCCCCAGCATTTT	CASSERGWGDQPQHF
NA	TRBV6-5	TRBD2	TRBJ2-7	TGTGCCAGCAGTTTGACTAGCGGGAGTAGGTACGAGCAGTACTTC	CASSLTSGSRYEQYF
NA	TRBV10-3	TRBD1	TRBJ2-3	TGTGCCATCAGGTCGCAGGGGGAAGAGGGCACAGATACGCAGTATTTT	CAIRSQGEEGTDTQYF
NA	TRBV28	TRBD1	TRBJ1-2	TGTGCCAGCAGTCCACCGGGACAGGGATATGGCTACACCTTC	CASSPPGQGYGYTF
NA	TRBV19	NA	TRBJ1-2	TGTGCCAGTAGTACTACGGGACATCGTCGTGAGGGCTACACCTTC	CASSTTGHRREGYTF
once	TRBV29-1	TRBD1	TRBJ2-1	TGCAGCGTTAGCCGGGACAGAGGGCTCTACAATGAGCAGTTCTTC	CSVSRDRGLYNEQFF
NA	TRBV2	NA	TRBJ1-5	TGTGCCAGCAGTGAAGGTGTCCAGGCGGGTAATAGCAATCAGCCCCAGCATTTT	CASSEGVQAGNSNQPQHF
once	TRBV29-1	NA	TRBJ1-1	TGCAGCGTTGAAGATCTAGGCGGAGGGAACACTGAAGCTTTCTTT	CSVEDLGGGNTEAFF
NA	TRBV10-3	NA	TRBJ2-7	TGTGCCATCAGTGAGGAACGGAGGACCGAGCAGTACTTC	CAISEERRTEQYF
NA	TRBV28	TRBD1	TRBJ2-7	TGTGCCAGCAGTTTACCCCACAGGGGCGAGCAGTACTTC	CASSLPHRGEQYF
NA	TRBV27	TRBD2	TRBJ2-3	TGTGCCAGCAGCCGTACTAGCGGGCGTAGCACAGATACGCAGTATTTT	CASSRTSGRSTDTQYF
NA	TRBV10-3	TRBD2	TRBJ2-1	TGTGCCATCAGTGGACTTGGACTAGCGGGATACAATGAGCAGTTCTTC	CAISGLGLAGYNEQFF
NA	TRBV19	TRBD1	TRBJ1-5	TGTGCCAGTAGGGAGACCGGGACAGGGTTGATGATGGGCAATCAGCCCCAGCATTTT	CASRETGTGLMMGNQPQHF
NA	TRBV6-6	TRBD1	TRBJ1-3	TGTGCCAGCAGTCGGGACAGCTCTGGAAACACCATATATTTT	CASSRDSSGNTIYF
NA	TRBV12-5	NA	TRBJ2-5	TGTGCTAGTGTCTTACATGGAGAGACCCAGTACTTC	CASVLHGETQYF
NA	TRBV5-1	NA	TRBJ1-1	TGCGCCAGCAGCTTGGGACAGCACACTGAAGCTTTCTTT	CASSLGQHTEAFF
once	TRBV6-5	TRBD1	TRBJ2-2	TGTGCCAGCAGGCGTACAGGGGCCGGGGAGCTGTTTTTT	CASRRTGAGELFF
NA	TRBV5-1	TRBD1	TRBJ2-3	TGCGCCAGCAGTCACGGGACAGAAAGAACAGATACGCAGTATTTT	CASSHGTERTDTQYF
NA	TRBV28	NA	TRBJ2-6	TGTGCCAGCAGTTTACCGGGATCTGGGGCCAACGTCCTGACTTTC	CASSLPGSGANVLTF
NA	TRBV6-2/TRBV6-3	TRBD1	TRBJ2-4	TGTGCCAGCAGCCCTGCAAACAGGGGGACGGGAAACATTCAGTACTTC	CASSPANRGTGNIQYF
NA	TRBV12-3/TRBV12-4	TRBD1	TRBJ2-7	TGTGCCAGCAGGAGGGACAGAAGTTACGAGCAGTACTTC	CASRRDRSYEQYF
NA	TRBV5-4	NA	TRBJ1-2	TGTGCCAGCAGCCAAGGACTGCATAATGCCTATGGCTACACCTTC	CASSQGLHNAYGYTF
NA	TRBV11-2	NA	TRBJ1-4	TGTGCCAGCAGCCAACAGCCGGGACTGACAACTAATGAAAAACTGTTTTTT	CASSQQPGLTTNEKLFF
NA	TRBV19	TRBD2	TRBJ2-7	TGTGCCAGTAGTATAGTAGCACTAGCGGGAATCTCCTACGAGCAGTACTTC	CASSIVALAGISYEQYF
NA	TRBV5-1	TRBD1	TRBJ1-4	TGCGCCAGCAGCTCCCCCGGACAGGTGGGGGAAAAACTGTTTTTT	CASSSPGQVGEKLFF
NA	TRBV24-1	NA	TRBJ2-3	TGTGCCACCAGTGCTGCGGAGAGAGTCCCAGATACGCAGTATTTT	CATSAAERVPDTQYF
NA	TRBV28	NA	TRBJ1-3	TGTGCCAGCAGTTTTAGTCCAGGGAACTCTGGAAACACCATATATTTT	CASSFSPGNSGNTIYF
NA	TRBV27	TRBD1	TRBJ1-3	TGTGCCAGCAGTCCCCGACAGGGCAACACCATATATTTT	CASSPRQGNTIYF
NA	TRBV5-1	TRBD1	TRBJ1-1	TGCGCCAGCAGCGAGGAGAGGACAGGGGGCACTGAAGCTTTCTTT	CASSEERTGGTEAFF
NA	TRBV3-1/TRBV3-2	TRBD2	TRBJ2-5	TGTGCCAGCAGCCAACCTGGACTAGCTATAATCCAAGAGACCCAGTACTTC	CASSQPGLAIIQETQYF
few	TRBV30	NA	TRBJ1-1	TGTGCCATCTGTTCCGTCGGAGACACTGAAGCTTTCTTT	CAICSVGDTEAFF
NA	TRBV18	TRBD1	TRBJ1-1	TGTGCCAGCTCACCAGTCTCGGGACAGGGGGCCCCTGAAGCTTTCTTT	CASSPVSGQGAPEAFF
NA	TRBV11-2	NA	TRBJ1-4	TGTGCCAGCAGGACAGATGAAAAACTGTTTTTT	CASRTDEKLFF
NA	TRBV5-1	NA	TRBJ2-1	TGCGCCAGCAGCTTGGCGGGAAACTACAATGAGCAGTTCTTC	CASSLAGNYNEQFF
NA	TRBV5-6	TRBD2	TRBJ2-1	TGTGCCAGCAGCGTAGCGGGGGGGCGAAATGAGCAGTTCTTC	CASSVAGGRNEQFF